Following are 23 T cell receptor beta chains from one sample sequenced in a study of CD8 T cells in ankylosing spondylitis. Via MiXCR, TCRdb re-called the 5' RACE reads, giving one row per CDR3 protein. Among some 120,000 distinct CDR3 sequences listed, roughly 15% were seen once. Input material: blood, either unsorted or a sorted T cell fraction (not recorded which). The receptors derive from a female donor with ankylosing spondylitis or in good health (not recorded which).

The chain combines TRBV7-8 with TRBJ2-3, with 8 nucleotides matching TRBD1. The CDR3 totals 15 residues. The junction had 8 bases not matched to a gene; V was cut back by 5 bases and J by 4 bases. Germline V gives CDR1 SGHVS, CDR2 FQNEAQ. In nucleotides, the CDR3 is TGTGCCAGCAGCCCGGGACAGGCACCCGCAGATACGCAGTATTTT. Encoded protein: CASSPGQAPADTQYF.

This clonotype was observed a few times. The genes are TRBV29-1 and TRBJ2-4; no definite D call. Deletions cut 3 bases from V and 5 bases from J, with 11 bases between. Germline V gene sequence: CDR1 SQVTM, CDR2 ANQGSEA. CDR3 length: 13 residues. The CDR3 loop is CSVEVYRENIQYF. For the CDR3, the DNA is TGCAGCGTTGAGGTATACCGGGAAAACATTCAGTACTTC.

Only a few counts were recorded for this clonotype. This chain joins TRBV6-1 and TRBJ1-5; D is unclear. V was clipped by 1 base and J by 5 bases, with 6 bases between them. The CDR3 consists of 13 residues. From germline, CDR1 is MNHNS and CDR2 SASEGT. CDR3 sequence (DNA): TGTGCCAGCAGTGAAGGGAATTATCAGCCCCAGCATTTT. Its protein is CASSEGNYQPQHF.

In DNA form, the CDR3 reads TGTGCCAGCAGCTTGATAAGCTACAATGAGCAGTTCTTC. This codes for CASSLISYNEQFF. This chain uses TRBV5-5 with TRBJ2-1; D call uncertain. CDR1 SGHKS and CDR2 YYEKEE come from the germline V gene (reference sequence). Trimming took 1 base from V and 3 from J, leaving 5 bases between them. The CDR3 has 13 amino acids.

The sample holds many counts of this clonotype. V usage is TRBV12-3 or TRBV12-4 and J usage is TRBJ2-3, with a weak D call TRBD2 (5 bases). Trimming pared 3 bases from V and 0 bases from J, leaving 10 bases between. This CDR3 has 15 residues. The CDR3 reads CASSFSASSTDTQYF. CDR3 DNA sequence: TGTGCCAGCAGTTTTTCGGCTAGCAGCACAGATACGCAGTATTTT.

This clonotype was observed many times. The chain uses TRBV4-2 and TRBJ2-7; 10 bases match TRBD2. Germline assignment: CDR1 LGHNA and CDR2 YNFKEQ. Unmatched junction bases numbered 5, after V lost 3 bases and J lost 0 bases. This CDR3 is built from 16 residues. The CDR3 nucleotides read TGTGCCAGCAGCCAGGGGACTAGCGTTAGCTCCTACGAGCAGTACTTC. Protein: CASSQGTSVSSYEQYF.

The V call is TRBV12-3 or TRBV12-4, the J call TRBJ2-1; no firm D call. CDR3 length equals 13 residues. V was clipped by 5 bases and J by 14 bases, with 19 bases between them. The CDR3 spells CASSAEQPRVKFF. The CDR3 coding sequence is TGTGCCAGCAGTGCGGAACAGCCTCGGGTAAAGTTCTTC.

This clonotype was seen ten or more times. The chain carries TRBV12-3 or TRBV12-4 and TRBJ1-1; D perhaps matches TRBD1 (5 bases). The CDR3 length is 11 residues. Between the trimmed V and J ends, which lost 1 base and 10 bases, there was a span of 7 bases. The CDR3 loop is CASSLGDRAFF. CDR3 DNA sequence: TGTGCCAGCAGTTTAGGGGACCGAGCTTTCTTT.

As to this clonotype: Sequence at one end of the junction differs from germline and may be a read error. The chain links TRBV20-1 to TRBJ2-7; D perhaps matches TRBD1 (6 bases). Germline CDR1 and CDR2: DFQATT and SNEGSKA (reference sequence). The CDR3 is 12 residues long. CDR3 bases: TGCAGTGCCAGAGGACAGACGGAAGAGCAGTACTTC. Its protein product is CSARGQTEEQYF.

This chain joins TRBV12-3 or TRBV12-4 and TRBJ2-1; a possible D gene is TRBD2 (6 bases). The CDR3 runs 15 residues. V lost 8 bases and J lost 4, with 18 bases in between. The CDR3 nucleotides read TGTGCCAGCCTTGGAACGGGAGTGAGGTACAATGAGCAGTTCTTC. Encoded protein: CASLGTGVRYNEQFF.

There are a few counts of this clonotype. The gene calls are TRBV29-1 and TRBJ2-1, with a possible D match to TRBD2 (5 bases). This CDR3 has 12 amino acids. The germline V gene has CDR1 SQVTM and CDR2 ANQGSEA. V was pared by 4 bases and J by 13 bases, with 17 bases between. This CDR3 is CSVVEGSRYQFF. CDR3 DNA sequence: TGCAGCGTTGTAGAAGGGAGTCGGTATCAGTTCTTC.

This clonotype was observed at least ten times. The V call is TRBV10-2, the J call TRBJ2-5; 11 nucleotides align to TRBD2. The CDR3 totals 13 residues. Germline values: CDR1 WSHSY, CDR2 SAAADI. Germline trimming cut 8 bases from V and 5 bases from J; bases unmatched to any gene: 4. The CDR3 reads CASQLAGVETQYF. The CDR3 DNA reads TGCGCCAGCCAACTAGCGGGAGTTGAGACCCAGTACTTC.

In its sample, this clonotype was seen many times. This chain uses TRBV29-1 with TRBJ2-3; D ambiguous. CDR1 SQVTM and CDR2 ANQGSEA come from the germline V gene. V lost 1 base and J 1 base, leaving 9 bases between the germline ends. The length of the CDR3 is 14 residues. The CDR3 reads CSVEGGRGTDTQYF. The CDR3 coding sequence is TGCAGCGTTGAAGGAGGCCGGGGCACAGATACGCAGTATTTT.

V gene TRBV6-2 or TRBV6-3 combines with J gene TRBJ2-3; TRBD2 might be the D (5 bases). V shed 2 bases and J shed 5 bases, with 14 bases lying between them. CDR1 and CDR2 (germline): MNHEY, SVGEGT. The CDR3 is 15 amino acids. Written as DNA, the CDR3 is TGTGCCAGCAGTTACGAAAGATCCCGGGGAGATACGCAGTATTTT. Amino acids: CASSYERSRGDTQYF.

The chain joins TRBV5-1 to TRBJ1-4; TRBD1 is a possible D gene (5 bases). Germline CDR1 SGHRS, CDR2 YFSETQ. V lost 4 bases and J 7 bases, leaving 14 bases between the germline ends. This CDR3 region has 14 residues. The CDR3 loop reads CASSMGGAGEKLFF. CDR3 DNA: TGCGCCAGCAGCATGGGGGGAGCTGGTGAAAAACTGTTTTTT.

The rearrangement joins TRBV6-1 to TRBJ1-4; no clear D gene. With 5 bases removed from V and 2 bases from J, the gap between germline ends came to 9 bases. This CDR3 region has 14 residues. Germline V gene lookup returns CDR1 MNHNS and CDR2 SASEGT. CDR3 in amino acids: CASSPTFTNEKLFF. The DNA for the CDR3 is TGTGCCAGCAGTCCCACGTTTACTAATGAAAAACTGTTTTTT.

The genes are TRBV18 and TRBJ1-4; 8 bases are a match to TRBD1. After removal of 0 bases from V and 7 bases from J, the junction contained 4 bases not matched to a gene. This CDR3 spans 15 amino acids. Germline lookup yields CDR1 KGHSH and CDR2 LQKENI. The CDR3 nucleotides read TGTGCCAGCTCACCACCTGTCAGGGGGCCTGAAAAACTGTTTTTT. It encodes CASSPPVRGPEKLFF.

This clonotype was found a few times. The chain uses TRBV11-3 and TRBJ2-2; D uncertain. Trimming shortened V by 0 bases and J by 7 bases, and 6 bases separated the two germline ends. The CDR3 loop spans 13 amino acids. CDR1 and CDR2 from the germline V gene are SGHNT and YENEEA. Here the CDR3 reads CASSLEGNGELFF. DNA for the CDR3: TGTGCCAGCAGCTTAGAAGGGAACGGGGAGCTGTTTTTT.

This clonotype has a count of ten or more. The rearrangement links TRBV14 to TRBJ2-1; 9 bases map to TRBD2. The CDR3 contains 16 residues. Trimming removed 1 base from V and 3 bases from J; junction bases left unmatched: 4. CDR1 is SGHDN, CDR2 FVKESK, per germline. CDR3 amino acids: CASSQATSGDYNEQFF. The CDR3 bases are TGTGCCAGCAGCCAAGCGACTAGCGGAGACTACAATGAGCAGTTCTTC.

This clonotype was seen a few times. The chain carries TRBV12-3 or TRBV12-4 and TRBJ1-2, with D possibly matching TRBD1 (5 bases). The CDR3 totals 13 residues. V was pared by 6 bases and J by 3 bases, with 11 bases between. The CDR3 sequence: CASSFRDDYGYTF. CDR3 bases: TGTGCCAGCAGCTTCCGGGACGACTATGGCTACACCTTC.

Ten or more counts support this clonotype. The genes are TRBV10-3 and TRBJ2-5; a weak D match, TRBD1 (6 bases). Germline V gene data show CDR1 as ENHRY and CDR2 as SYGVKD. Trimming cost V 6 bases and J 4 bases, with 12 bases left between them. The CDR3 totals 13 residues. The CDR3 region has the DNA TGTGCCATCAGATTGGGGGCCGGAGAGACCCAGTACTTC. As protein: CAIRLGAGETQYF.

This chain links TRBV15 with TRBJ1-3; tentatively, D is TRBD1 (5 bases). Trimming shortened V by 5 bases and J by 7 bases, and 9 bases separated the two germline ends. The CDR3 runs 12 residues. From germline, CDR1 is LNHNV and CDR2 YYDKDF (reference sequence). The chain's CDR3 is CATSGGANTIYF. In DNA form, the CDR3 reads TGTGCCACCAGCGGCGGGGCGAACACCATATATTTT.

The V and J genes are TRBV6-5 and TRBJ2-3; the D is unclear. The length of the CDR3 is 11 residues. Germline V lookup: CDR1 MNHEY, CDR2 SVGAGI. With 5 bases removed from V and 5 bases from J, the gap between germline ends came to 5 bases. The CDR3 DNA is TGTGCCAGCAGTACTCGAGATACGCAGTATTTT. Its protein is CASSTRDTQYF.